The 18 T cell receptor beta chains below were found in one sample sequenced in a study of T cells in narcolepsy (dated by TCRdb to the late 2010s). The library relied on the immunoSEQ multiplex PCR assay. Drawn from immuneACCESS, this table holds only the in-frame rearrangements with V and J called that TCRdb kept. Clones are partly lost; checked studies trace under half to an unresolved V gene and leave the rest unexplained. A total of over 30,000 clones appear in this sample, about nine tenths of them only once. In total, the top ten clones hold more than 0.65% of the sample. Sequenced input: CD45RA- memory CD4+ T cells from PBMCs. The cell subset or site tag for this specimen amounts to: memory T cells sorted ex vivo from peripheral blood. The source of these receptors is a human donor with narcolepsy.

DNA for the CDR3: TGTGCCAGTAGTATAGGAGGGGCGTCGGAGACCCAGTACTTC. This encodes CASSIGGASETQYF. The chain couples TRBV19 to TRBJ2-5; perhaps D is TRBD1 or TRBD2 (5 bases each). The CDR3 consists of 14 residues. Germline assignment: CDR1 LNHDA and CDR2 SQIVND (reference sequence). The V and J ends lost 1 base and 5 bases respectively, with 11 bases between them.

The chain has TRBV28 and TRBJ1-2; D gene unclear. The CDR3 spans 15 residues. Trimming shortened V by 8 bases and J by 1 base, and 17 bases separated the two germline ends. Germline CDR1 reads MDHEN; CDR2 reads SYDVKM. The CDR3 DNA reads TGTGCCAGCGCCCTGGCGTCAGCGAATAACTATGGCTACACCTTC. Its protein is CASALASANNYGYTF.

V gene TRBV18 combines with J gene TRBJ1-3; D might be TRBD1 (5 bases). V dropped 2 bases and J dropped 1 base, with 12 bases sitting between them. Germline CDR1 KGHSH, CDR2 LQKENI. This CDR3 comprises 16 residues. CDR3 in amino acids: CASSPGAGRSGNTIYF. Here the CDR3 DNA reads TGTGCCAGCTCACCAGGGGCAGGGCGTTCTGGAAACACCATATATTTT.

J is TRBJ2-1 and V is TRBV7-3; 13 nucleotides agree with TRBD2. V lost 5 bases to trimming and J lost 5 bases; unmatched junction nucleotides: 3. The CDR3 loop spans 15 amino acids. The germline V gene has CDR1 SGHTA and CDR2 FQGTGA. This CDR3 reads CASSRGLAGDNEQFF. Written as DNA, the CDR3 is TGTGCCAGCAGCAGAGGACTAGCGGGAGACAATGAGCAGTTCTTC.

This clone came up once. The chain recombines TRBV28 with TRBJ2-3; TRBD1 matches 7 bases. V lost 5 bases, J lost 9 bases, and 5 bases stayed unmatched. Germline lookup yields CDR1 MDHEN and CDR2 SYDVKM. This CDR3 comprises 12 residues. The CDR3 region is CASSRDRATQYF. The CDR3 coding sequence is TGTGCCAGCAGTCGAGACAGGGCCACGCAGTATTTT.

The CDR3 sequence is CASRHPGRERYEQFF. The CDR3 DNA reads as TGCGCCAGCAGACACCCTGGTCGTGAAAGATATGAGCAGTTCTTC. This chain joins TRBV5-1 and TRBJ2-1; no firm D call. V was cut by 5 bases and J by 8 bases, with 20 bases left in between. Looked up from germline, CDR1 is SGHRS and CDR2 is YFSETQ. The CDR3 is made up of 15 amino acids.

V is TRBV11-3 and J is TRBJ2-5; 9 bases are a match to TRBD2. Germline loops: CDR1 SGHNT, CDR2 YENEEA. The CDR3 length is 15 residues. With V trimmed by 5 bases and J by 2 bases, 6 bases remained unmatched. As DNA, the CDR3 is TGTGCCAGCAGCGGATTAGCGGGGGTTCAAGAGACCCAGTACTTC. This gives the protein CASSGLAGVQETQYF.

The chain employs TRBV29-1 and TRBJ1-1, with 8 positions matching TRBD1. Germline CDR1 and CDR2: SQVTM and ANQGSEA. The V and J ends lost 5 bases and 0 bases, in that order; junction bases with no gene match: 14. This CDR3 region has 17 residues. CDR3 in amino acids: CSVRGAPGGTMNTEAFF. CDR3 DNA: TGCAGCGTTAGAGGGGCTCCAGGGGGCACGATGAACACTGAAGCTTTCTTT.

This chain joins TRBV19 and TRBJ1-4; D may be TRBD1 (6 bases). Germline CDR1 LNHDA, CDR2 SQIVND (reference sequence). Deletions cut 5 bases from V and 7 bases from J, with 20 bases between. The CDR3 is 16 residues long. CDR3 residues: CASSPIVRGGGEKLFF. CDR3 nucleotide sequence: TGTGCCAGTAGTCCAATAGTCCGGGGGGGCGGTGAAAAACTGTTTTTT. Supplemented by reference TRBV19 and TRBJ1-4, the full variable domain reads DGGITQSPKYLFRKEGQNVTLSCEQNLNHDAMYWYRQDPGQGLRLIYYSQIVNDFQKGDIAEGYSVSREKKESFPLTVTSAQKNPTAFYLCASSPIVRGGGEKLFFGSGTQLSVL.

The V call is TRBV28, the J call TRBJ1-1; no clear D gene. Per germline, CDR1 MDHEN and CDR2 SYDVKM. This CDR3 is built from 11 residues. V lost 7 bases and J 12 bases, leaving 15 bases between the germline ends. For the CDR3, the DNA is TGTGCCAGCACCTCCTTTAAAAGGACTTTCTTT. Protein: CASTSFKRTFF.

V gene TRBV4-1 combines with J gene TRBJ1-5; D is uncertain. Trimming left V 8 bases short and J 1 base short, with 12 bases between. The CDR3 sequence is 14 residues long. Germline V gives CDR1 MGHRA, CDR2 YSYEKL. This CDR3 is CASGRPESNQPQHF. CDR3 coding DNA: TGCGCCAGCGGCCGGCCGGAGAGCAATCAGCCCCAGCATTTT.

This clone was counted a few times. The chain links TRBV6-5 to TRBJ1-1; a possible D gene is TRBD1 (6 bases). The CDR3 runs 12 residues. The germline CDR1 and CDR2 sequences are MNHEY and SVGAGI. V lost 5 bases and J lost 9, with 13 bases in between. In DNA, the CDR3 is TGTGCCAGCAGTCAAGGGTGGGGGCAAGCTTTCTTT. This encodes CASSQGWGQAFF.

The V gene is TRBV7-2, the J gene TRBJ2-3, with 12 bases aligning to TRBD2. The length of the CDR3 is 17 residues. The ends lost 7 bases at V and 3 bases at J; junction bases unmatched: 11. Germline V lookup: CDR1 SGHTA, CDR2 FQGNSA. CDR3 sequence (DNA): TGTGCCAGCACCCCCTCGACTAGCGGGAGTAGAACAGATACGCAGTATTTT. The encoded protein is CASTPSTSGSRTDTQYF. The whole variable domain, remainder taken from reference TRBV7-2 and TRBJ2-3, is GAGVSQSPSNKVTEKGKDVELRCDPISGHTALYWYRQSLGQGLEFLIYFQGNSAPDKSGLPSDRFSAERTGGSVSTLTIQRTQQEDSAVYLCASTPSTSGSRTDTQYFGPGTRLTVL.

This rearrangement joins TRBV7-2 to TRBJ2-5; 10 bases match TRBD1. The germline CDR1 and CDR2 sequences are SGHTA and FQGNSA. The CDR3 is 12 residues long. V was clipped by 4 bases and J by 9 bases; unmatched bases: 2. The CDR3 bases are TGTGCCAGCAGCTATGACAGGGGGCCCCAGTACTTC. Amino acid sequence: CASSYDRGPQYF.

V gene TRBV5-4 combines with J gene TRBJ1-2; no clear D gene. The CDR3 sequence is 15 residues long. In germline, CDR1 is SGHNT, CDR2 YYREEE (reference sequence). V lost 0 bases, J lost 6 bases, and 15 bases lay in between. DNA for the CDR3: TGTGCCAGCAGCTTGGACGCGACCGCCCATAATGGCTACACCTTC. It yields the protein CASSLDATAHNGYTF.

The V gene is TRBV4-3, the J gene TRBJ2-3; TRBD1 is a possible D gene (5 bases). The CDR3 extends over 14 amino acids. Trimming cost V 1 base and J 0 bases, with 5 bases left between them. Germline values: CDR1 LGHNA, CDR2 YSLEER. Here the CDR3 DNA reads TGCGCCAGCAGCCAAGGACAGAGCACAGATACGCAGTATTTT. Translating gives CASSQGQSTDTQYF.

The CDR3 sequence is CSVGVGLGTDTQYF. CDR3 nucleotide sequence: TGCAGCGTTGGGGTGGGTTTGGGCACAGATACGCAGTATTTT. This sequence joins TRBV29-1 and TRBJ2-3; no clear D. Trimming took 4 bases from V and 1 from J, leaving 12 bases between them. Germline-derived CDR1 and CDR2 are SQVTM and ANQGSEA. The CDR3 covers 14 residues.

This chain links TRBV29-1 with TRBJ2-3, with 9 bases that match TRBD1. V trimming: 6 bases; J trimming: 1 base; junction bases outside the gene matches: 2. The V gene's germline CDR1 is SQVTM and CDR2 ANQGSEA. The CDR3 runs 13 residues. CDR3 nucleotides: TGCAGCGTGGGGGACAGGGGCACAGATACGCAGTATTTT. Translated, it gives CSVGDRGTDTQYF.